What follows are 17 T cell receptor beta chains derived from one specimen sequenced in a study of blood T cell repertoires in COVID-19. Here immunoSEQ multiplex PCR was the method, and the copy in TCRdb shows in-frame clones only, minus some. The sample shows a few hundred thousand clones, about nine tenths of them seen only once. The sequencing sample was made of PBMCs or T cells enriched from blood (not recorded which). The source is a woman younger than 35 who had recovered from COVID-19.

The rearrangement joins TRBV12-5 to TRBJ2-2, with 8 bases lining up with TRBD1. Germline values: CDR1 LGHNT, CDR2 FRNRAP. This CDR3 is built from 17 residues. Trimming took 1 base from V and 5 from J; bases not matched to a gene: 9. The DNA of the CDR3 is TGTGCTAGTGGTTTGGGACAGGGGAGTTTTATAACCGGGGAGCTGTTTTTT. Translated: CASGLGQGSFITGELFF.

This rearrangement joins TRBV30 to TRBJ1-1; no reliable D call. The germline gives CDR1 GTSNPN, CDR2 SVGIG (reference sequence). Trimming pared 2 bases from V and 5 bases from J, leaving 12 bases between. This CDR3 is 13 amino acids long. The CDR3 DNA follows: TGTGCCTGGAGTAAACATGGCGGGACTGAAGCTTTCTTT. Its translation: CAWSKHGGTEAFF.

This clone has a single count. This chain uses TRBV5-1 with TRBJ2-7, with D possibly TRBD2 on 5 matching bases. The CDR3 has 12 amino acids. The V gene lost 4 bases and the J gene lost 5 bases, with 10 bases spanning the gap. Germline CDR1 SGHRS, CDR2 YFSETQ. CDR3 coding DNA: TGCGCCAGCAGCCAAGTCGGGGACGAGCAGTACTTC. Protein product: CASSQVGDEQYF.

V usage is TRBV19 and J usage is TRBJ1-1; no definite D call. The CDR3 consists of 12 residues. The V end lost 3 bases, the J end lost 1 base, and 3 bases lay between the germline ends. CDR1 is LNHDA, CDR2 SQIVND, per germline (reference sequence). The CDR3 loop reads CASSIGNTEAFF. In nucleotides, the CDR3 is TGTGCCAGTAGTATCGGGAACACTGAAGCTTTCTTT.

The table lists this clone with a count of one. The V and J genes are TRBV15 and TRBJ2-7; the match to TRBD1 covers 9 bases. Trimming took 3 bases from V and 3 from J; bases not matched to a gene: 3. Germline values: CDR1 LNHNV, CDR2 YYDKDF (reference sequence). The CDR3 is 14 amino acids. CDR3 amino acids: CATSRGQGIYEQYF. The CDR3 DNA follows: TGTGCCACCAGCAGGGGACAGGGCATCTACGAGCAGTACTTC.

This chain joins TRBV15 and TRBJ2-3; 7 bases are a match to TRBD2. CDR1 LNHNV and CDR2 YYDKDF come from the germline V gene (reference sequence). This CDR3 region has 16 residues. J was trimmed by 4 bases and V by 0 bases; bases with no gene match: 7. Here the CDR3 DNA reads TGTGCCACCAGCAGAGATCGCGGGGGTGGCCCAGATACGCAGTATTTT. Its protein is CATSRDRGGGPDTQYF.

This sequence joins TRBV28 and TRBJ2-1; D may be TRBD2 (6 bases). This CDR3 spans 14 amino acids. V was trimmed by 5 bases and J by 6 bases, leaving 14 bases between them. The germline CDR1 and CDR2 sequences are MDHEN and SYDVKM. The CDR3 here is CASSPLAGGNEQFF. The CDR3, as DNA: TGTGCCAGCAGTCCCCTCGCCGGGGGCAATGAGCAGTTCTTC.

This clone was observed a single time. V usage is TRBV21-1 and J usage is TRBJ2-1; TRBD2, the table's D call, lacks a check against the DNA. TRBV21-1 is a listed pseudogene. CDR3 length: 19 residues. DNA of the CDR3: TGTGCCAGCAGCAAAGGGCGCTACTCGGGAATAAACTCCTACAATGAGCAGTTCTTC. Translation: CASSKGRYSGINSYNEQFF.

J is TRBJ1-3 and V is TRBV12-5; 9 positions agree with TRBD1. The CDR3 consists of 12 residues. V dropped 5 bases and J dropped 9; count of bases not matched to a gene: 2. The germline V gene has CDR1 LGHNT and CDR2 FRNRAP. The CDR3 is CASGGTGSTIYF. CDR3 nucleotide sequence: TGTGCTAGTGGTGGGACAGGGAGCACCATATATTTT.

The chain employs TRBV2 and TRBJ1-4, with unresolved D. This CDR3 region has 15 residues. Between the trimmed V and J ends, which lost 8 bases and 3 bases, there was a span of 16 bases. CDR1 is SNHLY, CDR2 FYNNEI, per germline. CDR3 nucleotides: TGTGCCAGCCAAGTGGCCGCACAGCCTAATGAAAAACTGTTTTTT. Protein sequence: CASQVAAQPNEKLFF.

The CDR3 nucleotides are TGTGCCAGCAGCCACACAGGGGACCTTGGCTACACCTTC. Protein product: CASSHTGDLGYTF. The rearrangement links TRBV5-4 to TRBJ1-2, with TRBD1 matching 7 bases. Looked up from germline, CDR1 is SGHNT and CDR2 is YYREEE (reference sequence). V dropped 4 bases and J dropped 7; count of bases not matched to a gene: 7. The CDR3 runs 13 residues. Drawing the rest from reference TRBV5-4 and TRBJ1-2, the complete variable domain is ETGVTQSPTHLIKTRGQQVTLRCSSQSGHNTVSWYQQALGQGPQFIFQYYREEENGRGNFPPRFSGLQFPNYSSELNVNALELDDSALYLCASSHTGDLGYTFGSGTRLTVV.

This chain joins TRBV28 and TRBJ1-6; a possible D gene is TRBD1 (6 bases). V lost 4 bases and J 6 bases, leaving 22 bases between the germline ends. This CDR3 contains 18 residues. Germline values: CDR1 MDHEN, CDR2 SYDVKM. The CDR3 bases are TGTGCCAGCAGTTCAATCTACTCCTCGGGACACCCTAATTCACCCCTCCACTTT. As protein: CASSSIYSSGHPNSPLHF.

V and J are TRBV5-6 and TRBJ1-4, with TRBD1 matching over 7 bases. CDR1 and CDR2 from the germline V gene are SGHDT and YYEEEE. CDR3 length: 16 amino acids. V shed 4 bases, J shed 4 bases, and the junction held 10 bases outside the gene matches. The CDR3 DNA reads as TGTGCCAGCAGCCCATCCCACAGGGGAAGTAATGAAAAACTGTTTTTT. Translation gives CASSPSHRGSNEKLFF.

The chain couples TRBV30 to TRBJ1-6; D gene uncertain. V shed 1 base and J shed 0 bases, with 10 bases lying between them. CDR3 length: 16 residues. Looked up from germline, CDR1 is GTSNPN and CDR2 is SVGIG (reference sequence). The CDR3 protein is CAWSASRGSYNSPLHF. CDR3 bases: TGTGCCTGGAGTGCTTCGAGAGGCTCCTATAATTCACCCCTCCACTTT.

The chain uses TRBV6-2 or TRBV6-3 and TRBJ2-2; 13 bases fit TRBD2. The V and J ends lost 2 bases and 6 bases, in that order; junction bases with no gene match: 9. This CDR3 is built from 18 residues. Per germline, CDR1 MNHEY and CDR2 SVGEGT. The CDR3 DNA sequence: TGTGCCAGCAGTTACCCCAGGACTAGCGGGAGCGCCCCCGGGGAGCTGTTTTTT. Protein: CASSYPRTSGSAPGELFF.

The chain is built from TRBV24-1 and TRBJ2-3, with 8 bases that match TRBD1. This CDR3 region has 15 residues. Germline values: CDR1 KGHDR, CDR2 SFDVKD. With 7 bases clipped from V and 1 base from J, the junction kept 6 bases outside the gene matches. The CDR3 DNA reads TGTGCCACCAGCCAGACAGGGGAAGGCACAGATACGCAGTATTTT. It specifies CATSQTGEGTDTQYF.

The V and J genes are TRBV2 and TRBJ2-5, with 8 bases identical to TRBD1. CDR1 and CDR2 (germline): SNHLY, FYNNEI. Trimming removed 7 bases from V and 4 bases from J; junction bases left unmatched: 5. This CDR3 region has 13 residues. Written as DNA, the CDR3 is TGTGCCAGCACTGGACAGGGAGGAGAGACCCAGTACTTC. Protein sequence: CASTGQGGETQYF. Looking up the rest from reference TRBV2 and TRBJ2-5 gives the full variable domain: EPEVTQTPSHQVTQMGQEVILRCVPISNHLYFYWYRQILGQKVEFLVSFYNNEISEKSEIFDDQFSVERPDGSNFTLKIRSTKLEDSAMYFCASTGQGGETQYFGPGTRLLVL.